The 11 T cell receptor beta chains in this list originate from one sample, sequenced in a study of blood T cell repertoires in COVID-19. Clones were read by immunoSEQ multiplex PCR, and TCRdb kept only the in-frame ones, dropping some. In the table there are 100,000 to 150,000 clones, roughly three quarters of which are singletons. The sequenced material came from peripheral blood. The source is a woman aged 70-85 years with acute or convalescent COVID-19.

This chain connects TRBV24-1 to TRBJ2-3; TRBD2 aligns across 7 bases. Germline CDR1 is KGHDR and CDR2 is SFDVKD. The CDR3 loop spans 16 amino acids. With 0 bases clipped from V and 0 bases from J, the junction kept 2 bases outside the gene matches. In nucleotides, the CDR3 is TGTGCCACCAGTGATTTGCGGGGGGTTAGCACAGATACGCAGTATTTT. It is translated as CATSDLRGVSTDTQYF.

The chain carries TRBV7-9 and TRBJ1-4; D possibly corresponds to TRBD1 (5 bases). CDR3 length: 12 amino acids. Germline V CDR1 and CDR2: SEHNR, FQNEAQ (reference sequence). The V and J ends lost 1 base and 14 bases respectively, with 11 bases between them. CDR3 in amino acids: CASSLDRQGLFF. CDR3 DNA: TGTGCCAGCAGCTTAGACAGGCAAGGGCTGTTTTTT.

The V gene is TRBV6-4, the J gene TRBJ1-3; the match to TRBD1 covers 8 bases. V dropped 6 bases and J dropped 4; count of bases not matched to a gene: 8. The CDR3 is made up of 15 amino acids. Germline CDR1 reads MRHNA; CDR2 reads SNTAGT. The CDR3 DNA reads TGTGCCAGCAGAGGGATGGACAGGGAGGGAAACACCATATATTTT. Residues: CASRGMDREGNTIYF.

The rearrangement links TRBV24-1 to TRBJ1-1, with 7 bases fitting TRBD1. V gave up 2 bases and J gave up 8 bases; unmatched junction bases: 7. Germline CDR1 and CDR2: KGHDR and SFDVKD. There are 14 residues in the CDR3. The CDR3 protein is CATSDSGGLREAFF. The CDR3 DNA reads TGTGCCACCAGTGATTCAGGGGGGCTGCGGGAAGCTTTCTTT.

This clone has just a few counts. The chain has TRBV7-9 and TRBJ1-1, with unresolved D. The CDR3 spans 12 residues. V was shortened by 9 bases and J by 5 bases, with 13 bases between the two germline ends. Germline CDR1 reads SEHNR; CDR2 reads FQNEAQ (reference sequence). The CDR3 sequence: CASEPQATEAFF. The CDR3 DNA reads TGTGCCAGTGAGCCTCAGGCGACTGAAGCTTTCTTT.

V gene TRBV6-5 combines with J gene TRBJ1-5; D may be TRBD1 (5 bases). The germline V and J ends were trimmed by 5 bases and 6 bases, with 17 bases remaining between them. CDR3 size: 15 residues. The germline V gene encodes CDR1 MNHEY and CDR2 SVGAGI. CDR3 coding DNA: TGTGCCAGCAGTCTCGACGGAGGGGTAGGTCAGCCCCAGCATTTT. Its translation is CASSLDGGVGQPQHF.

A remark on this clone: Distinct nucleotide sequences in the sample also encode this CDR3. The chain is built from TRBV7-2 and TRBJ2-2; TRBD2 is a possible D gene (5 bases). Trimming removed 1 base from V and 1 base from J, with 7 bases in between. In germline, CDR1 is SGHTA, CDR2 FQGNSA. This CDR3 region has 15 residues. The CDR3 DNA is TGTGCCAGCAGCTTAGTGGCGGGGAACACCGGGGAGCTGTTTTTT. It specifies CASSLVAGNTGELFF.

This sequence joins TRBV2 and TRBJ1-4, with a weak D call TRBD1 (5 bases). V lost 3 bases to trimming and J lost 7 bases, with 12 bases between them. The CDR3 is 14 amino acids. Germline CDR1 reads SNHLY; CDR2 reads FYNNEI. The CDR3 DNA is TGTGCCAGCAGTGATTCAGGGCGGAGTGAAAAACTGTTTTTT. Its protein product is CASSDSGRSEKLFF.

This clone appeared many times. Written as DNA, the CDR3 is TGTGCCAGCAGTTTATATTACGGGGACAGGGAATTCTACGAGCAGTACTTC. Translation gives CASSLYYGDREFYEQYF. The chain employs TRBV27 and TRBJ2-7; TRBD1 matches at 9 bases. After removal of 1 base from V and 3 bases from J, the junction contained 10 bases not matched to a gene. Germline V CDR1 and CDR2: MNHEY, SMNVEV (reference sequence). This CDR3 is 17 amino acids long.

This clone has just one count. The J gene is TRBJ2-1, the V gene TRBV6-1, with 7 bases lining up with TRBD1. The CDR3 spans 16 residues. The germline V gene has CDR1 MNHNS and CDR2 SASEGT. With V trimmed by 1 base and J by 7 bases, 10 bases remained unmatched. CDR3 residues: CASSEVRRMGQNEQFF. CDR3 bases: TGTGCCAGCAGTGAAGTTAGAAGAATGGGACAGAATGAGCAGTTCTTC.

The rearrangement links TRBV6-1 to TRBJ1-4; 10 positions agree with TRBD1. Germline V lookup: CDR1 MNHNS, CDR2 SASEGT. The CDR3 extends over 14 amino acids. V lost 3 bases, J lost 8 bases, and 3 bases stayed unmatched. The CDR3 reads CASSDGQGGEKLFF. CDR3 nucleotides: TGTGCCAGCAGTGATGGACAGGGGGGGGAAAAACTGTTTTTT.